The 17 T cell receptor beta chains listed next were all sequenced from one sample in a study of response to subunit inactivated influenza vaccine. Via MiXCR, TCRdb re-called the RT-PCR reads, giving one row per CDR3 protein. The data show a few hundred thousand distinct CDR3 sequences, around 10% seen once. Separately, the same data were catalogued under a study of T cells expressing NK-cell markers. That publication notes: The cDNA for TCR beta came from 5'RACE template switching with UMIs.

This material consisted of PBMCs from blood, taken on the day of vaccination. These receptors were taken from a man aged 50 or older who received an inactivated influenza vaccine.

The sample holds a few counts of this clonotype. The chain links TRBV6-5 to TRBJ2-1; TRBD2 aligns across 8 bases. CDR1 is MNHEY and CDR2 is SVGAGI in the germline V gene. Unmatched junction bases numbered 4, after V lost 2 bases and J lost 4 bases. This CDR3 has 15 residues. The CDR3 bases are TGTGCCAGCAGTTACCAAGCGGGAGTTTACAATGAGCAGTTCTTC. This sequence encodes CASSYQAGVYNEQFF.

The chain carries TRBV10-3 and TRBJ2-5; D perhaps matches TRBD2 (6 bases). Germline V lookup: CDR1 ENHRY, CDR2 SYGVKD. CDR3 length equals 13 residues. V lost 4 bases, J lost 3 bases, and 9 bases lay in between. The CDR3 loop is CAISGGGEETQYF. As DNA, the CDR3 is TGTGCCATCAGTGGGGGCGGGGAAGAGACCCAGTACTTC.

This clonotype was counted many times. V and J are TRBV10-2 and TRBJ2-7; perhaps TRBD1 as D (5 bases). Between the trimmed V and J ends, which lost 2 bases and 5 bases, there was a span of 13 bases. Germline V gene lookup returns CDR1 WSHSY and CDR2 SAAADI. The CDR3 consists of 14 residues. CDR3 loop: CASSEPWEGDEQYF. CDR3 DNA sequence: TGCGCCAGCAGTGAGCCCTGGGAAGGGGACGAGCAGTACTTC.

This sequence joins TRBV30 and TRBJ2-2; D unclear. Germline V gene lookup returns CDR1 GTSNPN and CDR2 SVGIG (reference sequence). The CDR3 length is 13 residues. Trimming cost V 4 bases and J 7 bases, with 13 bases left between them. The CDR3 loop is CAWNLLDVGELFF. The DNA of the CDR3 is TGTGCCTGGAATCTGTTAGACGTCGGGGAGCTGTTTTTT.

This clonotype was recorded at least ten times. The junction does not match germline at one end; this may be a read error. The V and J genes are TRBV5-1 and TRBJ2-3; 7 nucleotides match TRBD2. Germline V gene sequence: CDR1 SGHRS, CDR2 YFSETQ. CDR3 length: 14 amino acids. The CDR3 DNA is TGCGCCAGCAACTTGGGGGGGTCCACAGATACGCAGTATTTT. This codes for CASNLGGSTDTQYF.

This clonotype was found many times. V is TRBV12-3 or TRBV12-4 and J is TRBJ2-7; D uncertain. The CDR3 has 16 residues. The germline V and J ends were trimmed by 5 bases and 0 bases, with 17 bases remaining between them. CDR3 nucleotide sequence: TGTGCCAGCAGTCCACATTCAATTTCTGTCTCCTACGAGCAGTACTTC. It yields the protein CASSPHSISVSYEQYF.

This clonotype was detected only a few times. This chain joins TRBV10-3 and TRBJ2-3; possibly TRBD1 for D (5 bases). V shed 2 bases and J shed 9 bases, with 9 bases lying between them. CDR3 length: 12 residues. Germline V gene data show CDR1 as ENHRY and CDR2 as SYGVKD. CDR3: CAISERGETQYF. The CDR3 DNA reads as TGTGCCATCAGTGAGAGGGGTGAGACGCAGTATTTT.

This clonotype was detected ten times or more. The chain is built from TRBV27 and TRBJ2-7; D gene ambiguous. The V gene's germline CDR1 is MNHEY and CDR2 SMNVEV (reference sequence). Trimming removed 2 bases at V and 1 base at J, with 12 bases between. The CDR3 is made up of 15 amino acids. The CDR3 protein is CASSLLLRTSYEQYF. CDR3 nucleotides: TGTGCCAGCAGTTTACTATTACGGACGTCCTACGAGCAGTACTTC.

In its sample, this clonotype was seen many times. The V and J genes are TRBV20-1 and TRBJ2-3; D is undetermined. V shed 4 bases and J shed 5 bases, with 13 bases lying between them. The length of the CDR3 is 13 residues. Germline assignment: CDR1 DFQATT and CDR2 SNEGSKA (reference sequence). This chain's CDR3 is CSANPALGDTQYF. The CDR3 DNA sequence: TGCAGTGCTAATCCGGCCCTCGGAGATACGCAGTATTTT.

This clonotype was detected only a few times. The CDR3 nucleotides are TGTGCCAGCAGCTCCAGGGGCCCAGGGACCGGGGAGCTGTTTTTT. It translates to CASSSRGPGTGELFF. V and J are TRBV11-2 and TRBJ2-2; weak D call: TRBD1 (6 bases). The CDR3 loop spans 15 amino acids. Trimming took off 4 bases at V and 5 bases at J, with 14 bases between the two ends. Looked up from germline, CDR1 is SGHAT and CDR2 is FQNNGV.

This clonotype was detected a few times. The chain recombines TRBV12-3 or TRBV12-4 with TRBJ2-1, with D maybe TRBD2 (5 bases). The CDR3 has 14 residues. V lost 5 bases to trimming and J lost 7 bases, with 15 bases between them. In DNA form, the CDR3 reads TGTGCCAGCAGTGGCGAGGGAGAGGGTAATGAGCAGTTCTTC. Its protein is CASSGEGEGNEQFF.

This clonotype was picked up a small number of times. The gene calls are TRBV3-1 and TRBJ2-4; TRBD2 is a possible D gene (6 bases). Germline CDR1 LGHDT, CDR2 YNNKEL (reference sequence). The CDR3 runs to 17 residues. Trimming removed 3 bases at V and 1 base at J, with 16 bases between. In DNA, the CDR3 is TGTGCCAGCAGCCATATAGCGGATGGGAGTGCCAAAAACATTCAGTACTTC. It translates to CASSHIADGSAKNIQYF.

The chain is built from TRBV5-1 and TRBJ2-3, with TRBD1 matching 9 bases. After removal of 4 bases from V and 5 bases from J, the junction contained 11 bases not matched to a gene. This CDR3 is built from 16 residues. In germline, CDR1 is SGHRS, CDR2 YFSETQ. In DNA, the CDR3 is TGCGCCAGCAGCAAGGACAGGGGAGCTCTAAGAGATACGCAGTATTTT. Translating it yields CASSKDRGALRDTQYF.

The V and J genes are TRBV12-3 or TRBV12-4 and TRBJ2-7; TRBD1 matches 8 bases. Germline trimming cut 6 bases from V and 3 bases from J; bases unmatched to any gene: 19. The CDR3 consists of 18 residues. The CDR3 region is CASRMSGGTGGSSYEQYF. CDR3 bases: TGTGCCAGCAGGATGAGTGGGGGGACAGGCGGTAGTAGCTACGAGCAGTACTTC.

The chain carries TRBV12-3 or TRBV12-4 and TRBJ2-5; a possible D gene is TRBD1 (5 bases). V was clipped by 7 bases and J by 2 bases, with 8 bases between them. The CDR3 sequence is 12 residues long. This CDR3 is CASTNRQETQYF. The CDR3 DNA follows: TGTGCCAGCACTAACAGGCAAGAGACCCAGTACTTC.

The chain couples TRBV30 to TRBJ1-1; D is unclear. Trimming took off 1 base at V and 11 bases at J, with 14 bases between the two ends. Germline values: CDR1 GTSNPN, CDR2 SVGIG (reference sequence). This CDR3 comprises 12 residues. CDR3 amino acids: CAWSGPESWAFF. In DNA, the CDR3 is TGTGCCTGGAGTGGTCCAGAGAGTTGGGCTTTCTTT. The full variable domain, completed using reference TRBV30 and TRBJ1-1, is SQTIHQWPATLVQPVGSPLSLECTVEGTSNPNLYWYRQAAGRGLQLLFYSVGIGQISSEVPQNLSASRPQDRQFILSSKKLLLSDSGFYLCAWSGPESWAFFGQGTRLTVV.

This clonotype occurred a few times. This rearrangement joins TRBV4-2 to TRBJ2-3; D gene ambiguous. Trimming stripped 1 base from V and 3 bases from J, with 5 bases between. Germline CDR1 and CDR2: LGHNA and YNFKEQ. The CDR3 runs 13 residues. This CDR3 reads CASSQGVTDTQYF. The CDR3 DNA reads TGTGCCAGCAGCCAAGGGGTGACAGATACGCAGTATTTT.